This T cell receptor beta chain was documented in a study of shared clonotypes between healthy human individuals. This clone was recorded once. Here immunoSEQ multiplex PCR was the method, and the copy in TCRdb shows in-frame clones only, minus some. The table has some 2.3 million clones, approximately 93% seen once; the top ten hold 0.3% to 0.4%. Germline CDR1 reads SGHVS; CDR2 reads FQNEAQ. The CDR3 is 15 amino acids. V lost 5 bases and J 1 base, leaving 15 bases between the germline ends. The sample comprised naive CD4+ T cells from PBMCs. Specified subset: CD45RA+ positively selected. The receptor comes from a man aged 18-30 years in good health. Some clones in this sample may be carry-over from other donors' samples. This chain connects TRBV7-8 to TRBJ2-7; the D gene could be TRBD1 or TRBD2 (6 bases each). The CDR3 loop is CASSARRDTSYEQYF. DNA of the CDR3: TGTGCCAGCAGCGCGCGGCGGGACACTTCCTACGAGCAGTACTTC.